The entry below gives a single TCR beta chain sequence along with its context. The antigen is not known. The repertoire was sequenced with immunoSEQ multiplex PCR; TCRdb's copy has only in-frame clones and lacks some. Among tens of thousands of clones listed, 90% to 95% were seen once. The entry originates in a study of cytomegalovirus exposure and HLA in healthy donors. Regarding the study as a whole: In vitro, a few CMV-associated chains proved specific for CMV antigens. According to reports, the classifier identified cytomegalovirus status with high specificity and sensitivity. A later analysis found first-cohort TCR clusters tended to co-occur in the approximately 110 validation repertoires.

A 120-subject validation cohort, separate from the 666-subject first cohort, supplied the donors. The CDR3 contains 15 residues. The germline CDR1 and CDR2 sequences are LGHNA and YSLEER. Trimming shortened V by 0 bases and J by 0 bases, and 9 bases separated the two germline ends. The material sequenced was PBMCs. This sequence was found in a woman younger than 30 in good health and CMV-seropositive. The rearrangement uses TRBV4-3 and TRBJ2-7, with D unclear. This chain's CDR3 is CASSQDFPSSYEQYF. DNA for the CDR3: TGCGCCAGCAGCCAAGATTTTCCCAGCTCCTACGAGCAGTACTTC.